This entry features one T cell receptor (beta chain) sequence. This clone was recorded a few times. No cognate antigen has been identified for it. One base away there is no much larger clone; base qualities are not given. The same CDR3 is also encoded by other DNA sequences in this sample. At the junction V is shortened by 4 bases and J by 4 bases; bases outside the gene matches: 3. From its cysteine to its phenylalanine, the CDR3 spans 12 amino acids. Just the 36-base CDR3 DNA is kept, in frame starting at base 1. CDR1 and CDR2, per the germline V gene, are SQVTM and ANQGSEA. One collaborating source in Seattle enrolled patients during active infection and followed them longitudinally through the course of disease. The collaborating institutions used their own protocols to collect whole blood in K2EDTA tubes. For TCRbeta analysis, collaborators shipped samples as frozen whole blood, isolated PBMCs, or DNA extracted from either of those sample types.

The data belong to a study of blood T cell repertoires in COVID-19 (dated by TCRdb to 2018 to 2020). As for the study more broadly: Collaborator samples came from the United States, Italy and Spain and covered acute and convalescent phases of COVID-19. Subjects who had been exposed to COVID-19, were actively infected with it, or had recovered from it provided the deeply sampled blood TCRbeta repertoires that made up the dataset. Nearly every sample came with metadata listing a de-identified subject ID, COVID-19 status, age in years and sex. HLA class I and class II types, where available, came from metadata supplied by the sample provider rather than from assay-based typing. Samples were obtained from the ongoing ImmuneRACE study (first 160 participants) and from roughly 1,300 subjects provided by 6 global collaborators. The material from the prospective study consisted of cDNA or gDNA derived from T cells, B-cell-depleted T cells, or PBMCs. The repertoires were made available in a free public database intended to serve as a resource for research on the immune response to SARS-CoV-2.

The immunoSEQ Assay, a bias-controlled multiplex PCR, was used to amplify TCRbeta CDR3 regions from genomic DNA. From the authors' description of their analysis: Nucleated cell counts per sample were estimated from amplification of reference gene primers within the assay. Sequence reads were collapsed and filtered to measure the absolute abundance of every unique TCRbeta CDR3 rearrangement. Productive Simpson clonality was computed per sample as the square root of Simpson's diversity index over productive rearrangements. Drawn from immuneACCESS, this table holds only the in-frame rearrangements with V and J called that TCRdb kept. Clones are partly lost; checked studies trace under half to an unresolved V gene and leave the rest unexplained. V and J calls and clone size follow that table, whereas D and trimming were derived from the DNA. For this sample the table gives some 300,000 clones, of which over 85% were detected only once. In total, the top ten clones hold 1.5% to 2% of the sample.

The research as a whole found: The quantity of clinical and demographic metadata differed by source and by participant and was supplied without curation.

Sequencing input: peripheral blood. The receptor chain draws on TRBV29-1 and TRBJ1-2, with TRBD1 identical over 7 junction bases. The TCR originated in a woman in her thirties with COVID-19, enrolled during active disease. The DNA sequence is as follows: TGCAGCGTTGGGGGACAGCCCTATGGCTACACCTTC. Its protein is CSVGGQPYGYTF.